Listed here are 14 T cell receptor beta chains from one sample, sequenced in a study of Ad26.COV2.S vaccination and SARS-CoV-2 variants. Treatment meaning: around 19 received Ad26.COV2.S at low or high dose, single or two shots; several received placebo; per-sample allocation not given. After the first vaccine or placebo injection, samples were drawn on day 63. Produced via immunoSEQ multiplex PCR; TCRdb's table is partial and in-frame only. The table lists over 350,000 clones, about 88% of them singletons. Sequencing was performed on peripheral blood, taken in a trial of Ad26.COV2.S vaccine versus placebo. The source is a person between 18 and 59 years old who received the Ad26.COV2.S COVID-19 vaccine or a placebo.

This clone was seen more than once but under ten times. The V gene is TRBV5-8, the J gene TRBJ1-2; 8 bases map to TRBD1. V dropped 4 bases and J dropped 3; count of bases not matched to a gene: 2. CDR1 is SGHTS, CDR2 YDEGEE, per germline. This CDR3 is built from 13 residues. DNA for the CDR3: TGTGCCAGCAGCGAGACAGGGGACTATGGCTACACCTTC. Amino acids: CASSETGDYGYTF.

The chain carries TRBV21-1 and TRBJ2-2; TRBD2 reflects the table's D call only, with no check against the DNA. TRBV21-1 is described as a pseudogene. The CDR3 contains 14 residues. The CDR3 DNA sequence: TGTGCCAGCGGCGAGACCGGAGACCTCGGGGAGCTGTTTTTT. Residues: CASGETGDLGELFF.

The V gene is TRBV3-1 (or the pseudogene TRBV3-2), the J gene TRBJ2-5; D is unresolved. The V and J ends lost 1 base and 0 bases respectively, with 6 bases between them. Germline loops: CDR1 LGHDT, CDR2 YNNKEL (reference sequence). The CDR3 loop spans 14 amino acids. CDR3 DNA sequence: TGTGCCAGCAGCCAAGGTAGACACCAAGAGACCCAGTACTTC. Translation: CASSQGRHQETQYF.

Here the CDR3 reads CASSLVAIGDTQYF. In DNA, the CDR3 is TGTGCCAGCAGCTTAGTCGCGATAGGGGATACGCAGTATTTT. The chain carries TRBV7-2 and TRBJ2-3; D gene unclear. The CDR3 sequence is 14 residues long. The ends were cut back, 1 base at V and 6 bases at J, with 11 bases in the middle. The germline CDR1 and CDR2 sequences are SGHTA and FQGNSA.

The V and J genes are TRBV10-3 and TRBJ2-5; D is possibly TRBD1 (6 bases). Trimming left V 6 bases short and J 5 bases short, with 13 bases between. The CDR3 runs to 13 residues. Germline V CDR1 and CDR2: ENHRY, SYGVKD. CDR3 in amino acids: CAIRPQGGETQYF. CDR3 in DNA: TGTGCCATCAGGCCACAGGGTGGGGAGACCCAGTACTTC.

The J gene is TRBJ2-7, the V gene TRBV10-1; TRBD2 is a possible D gene (6 bases). The CDR3 runs 13 residues. V lost 2 bases to trimming and J lost 7 bases, with 12 bases between them. Germline V gene data show CDR1 as WNHNN and CDR2 as SYGVQD (reference sequence). The CDR3 sequence: CASSEPEGGEQYF. The CDR3 bases are TGCGCCAGCAGTGAGCCGGAGGGTGGGGAGCAGTACTTC.

This chain uses TRBV4-1 with TRBJ2-1; TRBD2 is a possible D gene (6 bases). V lost 2 bases and J lost 6, with 14 bases in between. The CDR3 covers 15 residues. The V gene's germline CDR1 is MGHRA and CDR2 YSYEKL. CDR3 sequence reads: CASSQIGGSSNEQFF. The CDR3 DNA is TGCGCCAGCAGCCAAATCGGGGGATCCAGCAATGAGCAGTTCTTC.

This sequence joins TRBV4-1 and TRBJ2-2; TRBD1 aligns across 8 bases. This CDR3 is 16 amino acids long. From germline, CDR1 is MGHRA and CDR2 YSYEKL. V lost 8 bases to trimming and J lost 2 bases; unmatched junction nucleotides: 10. This CDR3 reads CASADRVLRNTGELFF. CDR3 nucleotides: TGCGCCAGCGCGGACAGGGTCCTTAGAAACACCGGGGAGCTGTTTTTT.

This chain joins TRBV7-9 and TRBJ2-1; the D is unclear. Trimming cost V 6 bases and J 0 bases, with 12 bases left between them. CDR1 is SEHNR, CDR2 FQNEAQ, per germline (reference sequence). The CDR3 sequence is 15 residues long. This CDR3 is CASRADESSYNEQFF. The CDR3 region has the DNA TGTGCCAGCAGGGCAGACGAATCCTCCTACAATGAGCAGTTCTTC.

This chain joins TRBV5-1 and TRBJ2-1, with no clear D. V lost 0 bases and J 0 bases, leaving 7 bases between the germline ends. Looked up from germline, CDR1 is SGHRS and CDR2 is YFSETQ. The CDR3 sequence is 15 residues long. The CDR3 loop reads CASSLGASSYNEQFF. The CDR3 DNA reads TGCGCCAGCAGCTTGGGAGCTAGCTCCTACAATGAGCAGTTCTTC.

V usage is TRBV20-1 and J usage is TRBJ1-5; no clear D gene. This CDR3 has 14 residues. Germline V gene data show CDR1 as DFQATT and CDR2 as SNEGSKA (reference sequence). V dropped 3 bases and J dropped 0 bases, with 9 bases sitting between them. Here the CDR3 reads CSASHSYSNQPQHF. Here the CDR3 DNA reads TGCAGTGCTAGTCACAGCTATAGCAATCAGCCCCAGCATTTT.

This chain connects TRBV6-1 to TRBJ2-7; D uncertain. The CDR3 runs 14 residues. Germline CDR1 and CDR2: MNHNS and SASEGT. V lost 1 base to trimming and J lost 4 bases, with 11 bases between them. The CDR3 sequence is CASSEGQVFYEQYF. The CDR3 bases are TGTGCCAGCAGTGAAGGTCAGGTATTTTACGAGCAGTACTTC.

As for this clone: One end of the junction varies from germline; a read error may be responsible. The rearrangement joins TRBV6-5 to TRBJ1-6; 8 positions agree with TRBD1. Germline CDR1 MNHEY, CDR2 SVGAGI. The CDR3 runs 16 residues. CDR3 sequence (DNA): TGTGCCAGCAGTTCTTACAGGGGGTCCTATAGTTCACCCCTCCACTTT. This encodes CASSSYRGSYSSPLHF.

This chain links TRBV29-1 with TRBJ2-3, with a tentative D call TRBD2 (5 bases). V was shortened by 1 base and J by 2 bases, with 13 bases between the two germline ends. Germline assignment: CDR1 SQVTM and CDR2 ANQGSEA. The CDR3 has 15 amino acids. This chain's CDR3 is CSVEGGSGSTDTQYF. CDR3 in DNA: TGCAGCGTTGAAGGGGGAAGCGGATCCACAGATACGCAGTATTTT.